This T cell receptor beta chain derives from a study of blood T cell repertoires in COVID-19 (dated by TCRdb to the early 2020s). Regarding the research as a whole: Samples covering the acute and convalescent phases of COVID-19 were provided by collaborators in the United States, Italy and Spain. The material from the prospective study consisted of cDNA or gDNA derived from T cells, B-cell-depleted T cells, or PBMCs. The dataset comprised deeply sampled blood TCRbeta repertoires from subjects exposed to, actively infected with, or recovered from COVID-19. A freely available public database, intended as a resource for researchers studying the immune response to SARS-CoV-2, is where the repertoires were released. The samples were drawn from the first 160 participants of the ongoing ImmuneRACE study and from some 1,300 subjects provided by 6 global collaborators. A de-identified subject ID, COVID-19 status, age in years and sex were almost always included in the sample metadata. Where available, HLA class I and class II types were taken from metadata supplied by the sample provider and were not determined by assay-based typing. The paper as a whole reports these results and caveats: The quantity of clinical and demographic metadata differed by source and by participant and was supplied without curation.

Samples from volunteer blood donors who had recovered from COVID-19 were contributed by a second Seattle source. The collaborating institutions used their own protocols to collect whole blood in K2EDTA tubes. For TCRbeta analysis, collaborator samples were shipped as frozen whole blood, as isolated PBMCs, or as DNA extracted from either sample type. As to this clone: The antigen this receptor binds is unknown. Base qualities are not at hand, and no much larger clone is one base apart.

TCRbeta CDR3 regions were amplified from genomic DNA by means of the immunoSEQ Assay, a bias-controlled multiplex PCR. Per the original workflow: The number of nucleated cells in each sample was estimated by amplification of reference gene primers within the assay. To quantify the absolute abundance of each unique TCRbeta CDR3 rearrangement, sequence reads were collapsed and filtered. For each sample, productive Simpson clonality was calculated as the square root of Simpson's diversity index across productive rearrangements. Drawn from immuneACCESS, this table holds only the in-frame rearrangements with V and J called that TCRdb kept. Clones are partly lost; checked studies trace under half to an unresolved V gene and leave the rest unexplained. That table gives V, J and clone size, and the DNA gave D and trimming. The sample table records approximately 170,000 clones; about 85% of these occur just once. The leading ten clones occupy 0.95% to 1.5% of the sample.

The sequencing sample was made of peripheral blood. This TCR came from a man between 60 and 75 years old who had recovered from COVID-19.

The CDR3 region reads CASSQTGGEQYF. The sequence in DNA is TGTGCCAGCAGCCAGACAGGGGGCGAGCAGTACTTC. The V gene is TRBV14 and the J gene is TRBJ2-7, with 9 bases matching TRBD1. Via the germline V gene, CDR1 is SGHDN and CDR2 FVKESK. The CDR3 covers 12 residues, taking in both the cysteine and the phenylalanine. The entry retains the CDR3 DNA only, 36 bases that are in frame from base 1. V loses 3 bases at its end and J loses 6 bases; junction bases beyond the gene matches: 0.